One and the same sample provided the 8 T cell receptor beta chains below, sequenced in a study of cytomegalovirus exposure and HLA in healthy donors. Amplification used 60 Vbeta primers and 13 Jbeta primers. Profiled with immunoSEQ multiplex PCR; TCRdb holds only in-frame clones, not every one. In the table there are around 70,000 clones, 80% to 90% of which are singletons. The sequencing sample was made of PBMCs. Receptors were obtained from a human donor in good health.

The V and J genes are TRBV30 and TRBJ2-7; the match to TRBD2 covers 10 bases. The CDR3 has 14 amino acids. J lost 1 base, V lost 5 bases, and 5 bases had no gene match. Germline V gene lookup returns CDR1 GTSNPN and CDR2 SVGIG (reference sequence). CDR3 amino acids: CAWGASGRSYEQYF. CDR3 sequence (DNA): TGTGCCTGGGGAGCTAGCGGGAGATCCTACGAGCAGTACTTC. Looking up the rest from reference TRBV30 and TRBJ2-7 gives the full variable domain: SQTIHQWPATLVQPVGSPLSLECTVEGTSNPNLYWYRQAAGRGLQLLFYSVGIGQISSEVPQNLSASRPQDRQFILSSKKLLLSDSGFYLCAWGASGRSYEQYFGPGTRLTVT.

V and J are TRBV2 and TRBJ1-1; D might be TRBD1 (5 bases). The CDR3 spans 13 residues. V was shortened by 8 bases and J by 1 base, with 11 bases between the two germline ends. CDR1 is SNHLY, CDR2 FYNNEI, per germline. This chain's CDR3 is CASRTTGNTEAFF. As DNA, the CDR3 is TGTGCCAGCCGGACAACAGGGAACACTGAAGCTTTCTTT.

The genes are TRBV11-2 and TRBJ2-2, with unresolved D. The CDR3 runs to 14 residues. The germline V gene encodes CDR1 SGHAT and CDR2 FQNNGV. Trimming removed 0 bases from V and 1 base from J, with 3 bases in between. As DNA, the CDR3 is TGTGCCAGCAGCTTAGATCGGAACACCGGGGAGCTGTTTTTT. Translation gives CASSLDRNTGELFF.

The chain joins TRBV19 to TRBJ1-1; 9 positions agree with TRBD1. CDR1 and CDR2 (germline): LNHDA, SQIVND (reference sequence). J lost 10 bases, V lost 3 bases, and 21 bases had no gene match. CDR3 length: 18 amino acids. The DNA for the CDR3 is TGTGCCAGTAGTATTGTAGACCATCGACAGGGGGAGGCTAGGGGAGCTTTCTTT. Translated: CASSIVDHRQGEARGAFF.

The chain combines TRBV9 with TRBJ2-7; 7 bases map to TRBD1. Germline V lookup: CDR1 SGDLS, CDR2 YYNGEE. The length of the CDR3 is 15 residues. With 4 bases clipped from V and 1 base from J, the junction kept 8 bases outside the gene matches. The CDR3 DNA follows: TGTGCCAGCAGCCTAGGACAGGATTCTTCCTACGAGCAGTACTTC. Protein product: CASSLGQDSSYEQYF.

The chain recombines TRBV2 with TRBJ1-1; 9 bases fit TRBD1. V lost 7 bases, J lost 8 bases, and 5 bases stayed unmatched. Germline V gene sequence: CDR1 SNHLY, CDR2 FYNNEI. This CDR3 spans 12 amino acids. CDR3 bases: TGTGCCAGCACTGGGGACAGGGAAGAAGCTTTCTTT. It yields the protein CASTGDREEAFF.

CDR3 amino acids: CASSIAGLNTEAFF. In nucleotides, the CDR3 is TGTGCCAGTAGTATAGCGGGGTTGAACACTGAAGCTTTCTTT. The chain combines TRBV19 with TRBJ1-1; no clear D. The CDR3 is made up of 14 amino acids. V dropped 1 base and J dropped 0 bases, with 6 bases sitting between them. Per the germline V gene, CDR1 is LNHDA and CDR2 is SQIVND (reference sequence).

The rearrangement joins TRBV5-4 to TRBJ1-4; D gene ambiguous. The CDR3 has 15 amino acids. V was cut by 3 bases and J by 5 bases, with 14 bases left in between. Germline V gene lookup returns CDR1 SGHNT and CDR2 YYREEE (reference sequence). CDR3 sequence reads: CASSSNSVLNEKLFF. The CDR3 DNA reads TGTGCCAGCAGCTCGAACAGTGTTTTGAATGAAAAACTGTTTTTT.